This is a list of T cell receptor beta chains from one sample in a study of T cell responses to AZD1222 COVID-19 vaccine. The protocol was immunoSEQ multiplex PCR, while the TCRdb copy is restricted to in-frame clones and leaves out a portion. The sample consists of some 99,000 clones, almost 90% of them appearing once. This specimen consisted of peripheral blood, obtained 28 days after the second AZD1222 dose. All receptors derive from an adult who received the AZD1222 COVID-19 vaccine. Each CDR3 is given with its conserved first and last residue. A D gene is named only where the DNA matches it firmly. The size entry is marked missing in some rows and otherwise reads once, few, many or a size class.

CDR3aa: CASSDGTTYEQYF
CDR3nt: TGTGCCAGCAGTGATGGGACCACCTACGAGCAGTACTTC
j_gene: TRBJ2-7
len: 13
v_gene: TRBV25-1
abundance: NA
d_gene: NA

CDR3aa: CASSFAGDTDTQYF
CDR3nt: TGCGCCAGCAGCTTCGCGGGAGACACAGATACGCAGTATTTT
j_gene: TRBJ2-3
len: 14
v_gene: TRBV5-1
abundance: NA
d_gene: TRBD2

CDR3aa: CAWSPSVDNYGYTF
CDR3nt: TGTGCCTGGAGTCCTTCGGTAGACAACTATGGCTACACCTTC
j_gene: TRBJ1-2
len: 14
v_gene: TRBV30
abundance: NA
d_gene: NA

CDR3aa: CASSWGQLRSYEQYF
CDR3nt: TGTGCCAGCAGTTGGGGACAGCTTAGATCCTACGAGCAGTACTTC
j_gene: TRBJ2-7
len: 15
v_gene: TRBV6-5
abundance: NA
d_gene: TRBD1

CDR3aa: CASSRGPGLAGAEQYF
CDR3nt: TGTGCCAGCAGCCGCGGACCGGGACTAGCGGGAGCCGAGCAGTACTTC
j_gene: TRBJ2-7
len: 16
v_gene: TRBV9
abundance: NA
d_gene: TRBD2

CDR3aa: CASSQPRGPGSNQPQHF
CDR3nt: TGTGCCAGTAGTCAACCCAGGGGCCCAGGGAGCAATCAGCCCCAGCATTTT
j_gene: TRBJ1-5
len: 17
v_gene: TRBV19
abundance: NA
d_gene: NA

CDR3aa: CASIPHGQGSYEQYF
CDR3nt: TGTGCCAGCATTCCACATGGACAGGGAAGCTACGAGCAGTACTTC
j_gene: TRBJ2-7
len: 15
v_gene: TRBV28
abundance: once
d_gene: TRBD1

CDR3aa: CATRGRGQGVQPQHF
CDR3nt: TGTGCCACGAGGGGTCGGGGACAGGGGGTTCAGCCCCAGCATTTT
j_gene: TRBJ1-5
len: 15
v_gene: TRBV28
abundance: NA
d_gene: TRBD1

CDR3aa: CASSLSPKTDTQYF
CDR3nt: TGTGCCAGCAGCTTAAGTCCCAAGACAGATACGCAGTATTTT
j_gene: TRBJ2-3
len: 14
v_gene: TRBV11-2
abundance: NA
d_gene: NA

CDR3aa: CASSTIGTYNSPLHF
CDR3nt: TGCGCCAGCAGTACCATTGGGACCTATAATTCACCCCTCCACTTT
j_gene: TRBJ1-6
len: 15
v_gene: TRBV5-1
abundance: once
d_gene: NA

CDR3aa: CASSQDPSGVENIQYF
CDR3nt: TGTGCCAGCAGCCAAGATCCTAGCGGGGTCGAAAACATTCAGTACTTC
j_gene: TRBJ2-4
len: 16
v_gene: TRBV4-2
abundance: NA
d_gene: TRBD2

CDR3aa: CASRRQGSNYGYTF
CDR3nt: TGTGCCAGCAGGCGACAGGGTTCAAACTATGGCTACACCTTC
j_gene: TRBJ1-2
len: 14
v_gene: TRBV28
abundance: NA
d_gene: TRBD1

CDR3aa: CASSQAYRAYEQYF
CDR3nt: TGTGCCAGCAGCCAAGCATACAGAGCCTACGAGCAGTACTTC
j_gene: TRBJ2-7
len: 14
v_gene: TRBV14
abundance: NA
d_gene: NA

CDR3aa: CASSFSGVQPQHF
CDR3nt: TGTGCCAGTAGTTTTTCAGGGGTTCAGCCCCAGCATTTT
j_gene: TRBJ1-5
len: 13
v_gene: TRBV19
abundance: NA
d_gene: NA

CDR3aa: CAWSVTGGRTEAFF
CDR3nt: TGTGCCTGGAGTGTAACAGGGGGGAGGACTGAAGCTTTCTTT
j_gene: TRBJ1-1
len: 14
v_gene: TRBV30
abundance: once
d_gene: TRBD1

CDR3aa: CAWSVGRGNTEAFF
CDR3nt: TGTGCCTGGAGTGTAGGGCGGGGGAACACTGAAGCTTTCTTT
j_gene: TRBJ1-1
len: 14
v_gene: TRBV30
abundance: NA
d_gene: NA

CDR3aa: CASSYHNRAPYEQYF
CDR3nt: TGTGCCAGCAGTTACCATAACAGAGCGCCCTACGAGCAGTACTTC
j_gene: TRBJ2-7
len: 15
v_gene: TRBV6-5
abundance: NA
d_gene: NA

CDR3aa: CATEQGADTQYF
CDR3nt: TGTGCCACCGAACAGGGGGCAGATACGCAGTATTTT
j_gene: TRBJ2-3
len: 12
v_gene: TRBV7-9
abundance: few
d_gene: TRBD1

CDR3aa: CASSQQSEQYF
CDR3nt: TGCGCCAGCAGCCAGCAAAGTGAGCAGTACTTC
j_gene: TRBJ2-7
len: 11
v_gene: TRBV5-1
abundance: NA
d_gene: NA

CDR3aa: CASSYAWDRDYEQYF
CDR3nt: TGTGCCAGCAGTTACGCTTGGGACAGGGACTACGAGCAGTACTTC
j_gene: TRBJ2-7
len: 15
v_gene: TRBV6-6
abundance: NA
d_gene: TRBD1

CDR3aa: CASSQALPVRSGNTIYF
CDR3nt: TGTGCCAGCAGCCAAGCTCTTCCAGTCCGCTCTGGAAACACCATATATTTT
j_gene: TRBJ1-3
len: 17
v_gene: TRBV3-1/TRBV3-2
abundance: NA
d_gene: NA

CDR3aa: CASSPGWEGPYEQYF
CDR3nt: TGCGCCAGCAGCCCAGGATGGGAGGGACCCTACGAGCAGTACTTC
j_gene: TRBJ2-7
len: 15
v_gene: TRBV5-1
abundance: once
d_gene: TRBD2

CDR3aa: CASSLEITGVSNQPQHF
CDR3nt: TGTGCCAGCAGCTTAGAAATTACGGGGGTCAGCAATCAGCCCCAGCATTTT
j_gene: TRBJ1-5
len: 17
v_gene: TRBV7-9
abundance: NA
d_gene: NA

CDR3aa: CASSLDWHGGGEQYF
CDR3nt: TGTGCCAGCAGCTTAGATTGGCACGGAGGAGGCGAGCAGTACTTC
j_gene: TRBJ2-7
len: 15
v_gene: TRBV7-9
abundance: NA
d_gene: NA

CDR3aa: CASSEHQGTNEKLFF
CDR3nt: TGTGCCAGTAGTGAGCACCAGGGAACTAATGAAAAACTGTTTTTT
j_gene: TRBJ1-4
len: 15
v_gene: TRBV19
abundance: NA
d_gene: NA

CDR3aa: CAWHAGQGIYTGELFF
CDR3nt: TGTGCCTGGCATGCGGGACAGGGGATTTACACCGGGGAGCTGTTTTTT
j_gene: TRBJ2-2
len: 16
v_gene: TRBV30
abundance: NA
d_gene: TRBD1

CDR3aa: CASSQGTLETQYF
CDR3nt: TGCGCCAGCAGCCAGGGGACTTTGGAGACCCAGTACTTC
j_gene: TRBJ2-5
len: 13
v_gene: TRBV4-1
abundance: NA
d_gene: NA

CDR3aa: CASSQSGSGNTIYF
CDR3nt: TGTGCCAGCAGCCAATCGGGTTCTGGAAACACCATATATTTT
j_gene: TRBJ1-3
len: 14
v_gene: TRBV3-1/TRBV3-2
abundance: few
d_gene: NA

CDR3aa: CASSDRAGGGNSPLHF
CDR3nt: TGTGCCAGCAGTGATCGCGCAGGGGGCGGGAATTCACCCCTCCACTTT
j_gene: TRBJ1-6
len: 16
v_gene: TRBV2
abundance: NA
d_gene: TRBD1

CDR3aa: CASSLQDVDYGYTF
CDR3nt: TGCGCCAGCAGCCTTCAGGACGTGGACTATGGCTACACCTTC
j_gene: TRBJ1-2
len: 14
v_gene: TRBV5-1
abundance: NA
d_gene: NA

CDR3aa: CASSPGRAGYTF
CDR3nt: TGTGCCAGCAGCCCGGGGAGGGCTGGCTACACCTTC
j_gene: TRBJ1-2
len: 12
v_gene: TRBV3-1/TRBV3-2
abundance: NA
d_gene: NA

CDR3aa: CSVVTRDKGIDTQYF
CDR3nt: TGCAGCGTTGTGACGCGGGACAAGGGGATCGATACGCAGTATTTT
j_gene: TRBJ2-3
len: 15
v_gene: TRBV29-1
abundance: NA
d_gene: NA

CDR3aa: CASSVNGGNQPQHF
CDR3nt: TGTGCCAGCTCCGTGAACGGGGGAAATCAGCCCCAGCATTTT
j_gene: TRBJ1-5
len: 14
v_gene: TRBV18
abundance: NA
d_gene: NA

CDR3aa: CASRDRGDTEAFF
CDR3nt: TGTGCCAGCAGGGACAGGGGGGACACTGAAGCTTTCTTT
j_gene: TRBJ1-1
len: 13
v_gene: TRBV6-6
abundance: NA
d_gene: TRBD1

CDR3aa: CASSRGDRVTTEAFF
CDR3nt: TGTGCCAGCTCACGAGGAGACAGGGTCACCACTGAAGCTTTCTTT
j_gene: TRBJ1-1
len: 15
v_gene: TRBV18
abundance: once
d_gene: TRBD1

CDR3aa: CASSFPQGTYEQYF
CDR3nt: TGTGCCAGCAGTTTCCCCCAGGGAACCTACGAGCAGTACTTC
j_gene: TRBJ2-7
len: 14
v_gene: TRBV28
abundance: once
d_gene: NA

CDR3aa: CASSEGYRQLVNYGYTF
CDR3nt: TGTGCCAGCAGTGAGGGGTACCGGCAGCTAGTTAACTATGGCTACACCTTC
j_gene: TRBJ1-2
len: 17
v_gene: TRBV6-1
abundance: NA
d_gene: NA

CDR3aa: CASRPRQGAYGYTF
CDR3nt: TGTGCCAGCAGACCAAGACAGGGTGCCTATGGCTACACCTTC
j_gene: TRBJ1-2
len: 14
v_gene: TRBV6-4
abundance: NA
d_gene: TRBD1

CDR3aa: CAWRTSGSYEQFF
CDR3nt: TGTGCCTGGAGAACTAGCGGGAGTTATGAGCAGTTCTTC
j_gene: TRBJ2-1
len: 13
v_gene: TRBV30
abundance: NA
d_gene: TRBD2

CDR3aa: CASSPGLSYEQYF
CDR3nt: TGTGCCAGCAGCCCGGGGCTCTCCTACGAGCAGTACTTC
j_gene: TRBJ2-7
len: 13
v_gene: TRBV28
abundance: NA
d_gene: NA

CDR3aa: CASSIEEGFNPKAFF
CDR3nt: TGTGCCAGTAGTATAGAGGAGGGTTTCAACCCAAAAGCTTTCTTT
j_gene: TRBJ1-1
len: 15
v_gene: TRBV19
abundance: few
d_gene: NA

CDR3aa: CASSIGGGVGNTIYF
CDR3nt: TGTGCCAGTAGTATAGGAGGGGGCGTTGGAAACACCATATATTTT
j_gene: TRBJ1-3
len: 15
v_gene: TRBV19
abundance: NA
d_gene: TRBD1

CDR3aa: CASMRGSGGWETQYF
CDR3nt: TGCGCCAGCATGAGAGGGAGCGGAGGTTGGGAGACCCAGTACTTC
j_gene: TRBJ2-5
len: 15
v_gene: TRBV5-1
abundance: NA
d_gene: NA

CDR3aa: CASSYSPNSNYGYTF
CDR3nt: TGTGCCAGCAGTTACTCCCCGAACTCTAACTATGGCTACACCTTC
j_gene: TRBJ1-2
len: 15
v_gene: TRBV6-6
abundance: NA
d_gene: NA

CDR3aa: CATISADGNYEQYF
CDR3nt: TGTGCCACCATCTCAGCCGACGGGAACTACGAGCAGTACTTC
j_gene: TRBJ2-7
len: 14
v_gene: TRBV2
abundance: NA
d_gene: NA

CDR3aa: CASTKDTDTQYF
CDR3nt: TGTGCCAGCACTAAGGACACAGATACGCAGTATTTT
j_gene: TRBJ2-3
len: 12
v_gene: TRBV2
abundance: NA
d_gene: NA

CDR3aa: CASSLALVRGTGELFF
CDR3nt: TGTGCCAGCAGCTTAGCACTAGTAAGGGGAACCGGGGAGCTGTTTTTT
j_gene: TRBJ2-2
len: 16
v_gene: TRBV5-4
abundance: NA
d_gene: NA

CDR3aa: CASGGLNTEAFF
CDR3nt: TGTGCCAGCGGGGGGTTGAACACTGAAGCTTTCTTT
j_gene: TRBJ1-1
len: 12
v_gene: TRBV6-5
abundance: NA
d_gene: NA

CDR3aa: CASSEYGGRDRQFF
CDR3nt: TGTGCCAGCAGTGAATACGGGGGGAGGGATAGGCAGTTCTTC
j_gene: TRBJ2-1
len: 14
v_gene: TRBV6-1
abundance: NA
d_gene: TRBD2

CDR3aa: CASSPRTGSGNTIYF
CDR3nt: TGTGCCAGCTCACCCCGGACGGGCTCTGGAAACACCATATATTTT
j_gene: TRBJ1-3
len: 15
v_gene: TRBV18
abundance: NA
d_gene: NA

CDR3aa: CASSSYTGSYEQYF
CDR3nt: TGTGCCAGCAGCTCGTATACAGGGTCCTACGAGCAGTACTTC
j_gene: TRBJ2-7
len: 14
v_gene: TRBV7-9
abundance: NA
d_gene: NA

CDR3aa: CASSQGGNHRGQYF
CDR3nt: TGTGCCAGCAGCCAGGGAGGGAACCATCGCGGGCAGTACTTC
j_gene: TRBJ2-7
len: 14
v_gene: TRBV7-2
abundance: NA
d_gene: TRBD2

CDR3aa: CAGTIQGTYEQYF
CDR3nt: TGTGCCGGAACGATACAGGGGACCTACGAGCAGTACTTC
j_gene: TRBJ2-7
len: 13
v_gene: TRBV7-9
abundance: NA
d_gene: TRBD1

CDR3aa: CASSLVGAYEQYF
CDR3nt: TGTGCCAGCAGTTTAGTAGGGGCCTACGAGCAGTACTTC
j_gene: TRBJ2-7
len: 13
v_gene: TRBV28
abundance: NA
d_gene: NA